This T cell receptor (beta chain) originates from a study of T cell repertoires in cytomegalovirus infection (dated by TCRdb to between 2018 and 2021). For context, the study as a whole: Recently identified HLA-C-restricted CMV epitopes, whose presentation resists viral immunomodulation, were targeted by peptide stimulations together with well-studied HLA-B-restricted epitopes. The HLA type of each donor mattered for the analysis, because public TCR beta signatures pointed to carriage of CMV infection along with the matching HLA type.

This clonotype was detected a few times. The target of this receptor is not known. The record has no base qualities; no much larger clone is one base away. The sequencer was an Illumina HiSeq 1500. The public reads were reprocessed in TCRdb via fastp at Q25 and MiXCR, keeping in-frame beta chains. Every CDR3 protein is listed once, alongside the most common genes and DNA of its rows. The sample table lists fewer than 350,000 distinct CDR3 sequences, about 27% of them with a count of one. The leading ten clones occupy around 20% of the sample. The sample's treatment or condition label, in plain terms: in vitro stimulation with specific CMV peptide epitopes to enrich CMV-specific T cells. Overall study outcomes, separate from this receptor: Carriers of CMV infection plus the relevant HLA type were discriminated by the cumulative frequency of public TCR beta family members in the study cohort and in an independent roughly 370-donor cohort. The ex vivo response was dominated by HLA-C-restricted CMV-specific TCR beta clonotypes, and the single most frequent clonotype in two of eight donors was supplied by these HLA-C-restricted clonotypes.

Sequenced material: cultured PBMCs, taken from culture after CMV antigen stimulation. This TCR was sampled from a human donor in good health (CMV status not recorded). Some clones in this sample may be carry-over from other donors' samples.

The sequence in DNA is TGCAGTGCTCGGGGACTTCTTCAAGAGACCCAGTACTTC. It is translated as CSARGLLQETQYF. Here the chain combines TRBV20-1 and TRBJ2-5; matching of 6 bases hints at TRBD2 as the D gene. The CDR3, from cysteine to phenylalanine, totals 13 residues. Of the read, only the CDR3 DNA is kept; its 39 bases are in frame from base 1. Via the germline V gene (reference sequence), CDR1 is DFQATT and CDR2 SNEGSKA. The V and J ends are trimmed by 5 bases and 2 bases, leaving 12 bases between them.